The clone carrying this T cell receptor beta chain was found a few times. What it binds is unknown. The CDR3 is 20 amino acids. J was trimmed by 0 bases and V by 4 bases; bases with no gene match: 17. The V gene's germline CDR1 is SGHNT and CDR2 YENEEA. Up to 2 ug genomic DNA was used for TCRB CDR3 amplification. Assay: immunoSEQ multiplex PCR; the TCRdb copy retains only in-frame clones and omits some. The sample holds fewer than 90,000 clones, 80% to 85% seen once. These data originate in a study of glioma-infiltrating T cells after dendritic cell vaccination. Across the study: Patients received three intradermal dendritic cell vaccine injections at biweekly intervals.

Study conclusions and caveats: Higher pretreatment TIL content predicted longer progression-free time and survival.

Time point of the sample: after dendritic cell vaccination, including at tumor progression/relapse. The sequences come from blood, collected after dendritic cell vaccination. This rearrangement joins TRBV11-3 to TRBJ2-7; 11 positions match TRBD2. This clonotype originated in a human donor with glioblastoma. This CDR3 is CASSSLMLAGGPTPSYEQYF. In nucleotides, the CDR3 is TGTGCCAGCAGCTCCCTGATGCTAGCGGGGGGCCCAACCCCCTCCTACGAGCAGTACTTC. Variable domain in full (rest from reference TRBV11-3 and TRBJ2-7): EAGVVQSPRYKIIEKKQPVAFWCNPISGHNTLYWYLQNLGQGPELLIRYENEEAVDDSQLPKDRFSAERLKGVDSTLKIQPAELGDSAVYLCASSSLMLAGGPTPSYEQYFGPGTRLTVT.